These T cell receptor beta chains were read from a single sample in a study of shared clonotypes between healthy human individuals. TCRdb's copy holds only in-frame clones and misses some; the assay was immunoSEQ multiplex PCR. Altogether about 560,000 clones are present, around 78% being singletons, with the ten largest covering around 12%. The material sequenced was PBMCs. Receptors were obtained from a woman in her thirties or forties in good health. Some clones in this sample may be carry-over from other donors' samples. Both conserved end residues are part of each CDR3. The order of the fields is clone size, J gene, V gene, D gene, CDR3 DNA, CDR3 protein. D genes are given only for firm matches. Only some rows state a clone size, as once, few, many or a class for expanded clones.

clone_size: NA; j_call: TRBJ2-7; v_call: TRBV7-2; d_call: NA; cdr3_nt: TGTGCCAGCAGAAGAGGAGGGACAGCCTACGAGCAGTACTTC; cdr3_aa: CASRRGGTAYEQYF
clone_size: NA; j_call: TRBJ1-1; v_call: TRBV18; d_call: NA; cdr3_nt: TGTGCCAGCTCACCACCCGGACGGAGGAACACTGAAGCTTTCTTT; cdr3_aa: CASSPPGRRNTEAFF
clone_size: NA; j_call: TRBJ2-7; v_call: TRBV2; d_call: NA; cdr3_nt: TGTGCCAGCGAGCGTGGGGGACAGTACTTC; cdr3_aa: CASERGGQYF
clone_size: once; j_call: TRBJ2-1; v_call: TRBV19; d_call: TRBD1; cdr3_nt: TGTGCCAGTAGGGGGAGAGGGGGCTCGACGTTTCTAGGTGGGCAGTTCTTC; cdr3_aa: CASRGRGGSTFLGGQFF
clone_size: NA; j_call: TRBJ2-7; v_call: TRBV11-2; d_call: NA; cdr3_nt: TGTGCCAGCAGCTTAAGCAGAATTAACTACGAGCAGTACTTC; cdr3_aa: CASSLSRINYEQYF
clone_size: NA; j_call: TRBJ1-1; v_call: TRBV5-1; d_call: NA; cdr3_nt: TGCGCCAGCAGCGACTTTACAGCGAAGAACACTGAAGCTTTCTTT; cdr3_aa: CASSDFTAKNTEAFF
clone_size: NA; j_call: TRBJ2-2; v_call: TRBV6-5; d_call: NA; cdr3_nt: TGTGCCAGCAGTTATGGGCGGCTTGAAGCTGCCGGGGAGCTGTTTTTT; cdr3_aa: CASSYGRLEAAGELFF
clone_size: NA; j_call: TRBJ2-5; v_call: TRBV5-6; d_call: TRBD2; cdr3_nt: TGTGCCAGCAGCCCGCTAGCGGAACAAGAGACCCAGTACTTC; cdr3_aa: CASSPLAEQETQYF
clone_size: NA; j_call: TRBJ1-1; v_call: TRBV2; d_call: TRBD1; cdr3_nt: TGTGCCAGCTTAAGACAGGGGGGGAGCACTGAAGCTTTCTTT; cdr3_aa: CASLRQGGSTEAFF
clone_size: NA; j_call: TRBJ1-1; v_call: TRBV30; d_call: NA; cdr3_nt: TGTGCCTGGAGTGAACAGGGATCTGAAGCTTTCTTT; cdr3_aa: CAWSEQGSEAFF
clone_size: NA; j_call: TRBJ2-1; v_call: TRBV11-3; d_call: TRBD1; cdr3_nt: TGTGCCAGCAGCTTAGTGGGACAGGTCAATGAGCAGTTCTTC; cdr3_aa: CASSLVGQVNEQFF
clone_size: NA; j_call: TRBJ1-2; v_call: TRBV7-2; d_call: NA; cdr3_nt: TGTGCCAGCAGCCCCAGGACAGCCGCTAACTATGGCTACACCTTC; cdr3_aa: CASSPRTAANYGYTF
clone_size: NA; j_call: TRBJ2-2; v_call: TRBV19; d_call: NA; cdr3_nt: TGTGCCAGTAGTATCGGACCCACCACCGGGGAGCTGTTTTTT; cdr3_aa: CASSIGPTTGELFF
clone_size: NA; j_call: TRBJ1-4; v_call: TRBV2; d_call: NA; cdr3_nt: TGTGCCAGCCTCGGGGGCCCTGGTGAAAAACTGTTTTTT; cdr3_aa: CASLGGPGEKLFF
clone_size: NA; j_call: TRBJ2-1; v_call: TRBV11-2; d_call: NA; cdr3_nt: TGTGCCAGCAGCTTAAGTGGGGGGGCAGGTGACAATGAGCAGTTCTTC; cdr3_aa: CASSLSGGAGDNEQFF
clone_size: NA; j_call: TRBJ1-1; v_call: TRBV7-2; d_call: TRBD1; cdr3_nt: TGTGCCAGCAGCTTGGCACAGGGGGGAATGGGAGCTTTCTTT; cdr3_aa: CASSLAQGGMGAFF
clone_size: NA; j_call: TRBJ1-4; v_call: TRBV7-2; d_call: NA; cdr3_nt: TGTGCCAGCAGCTTAAGGTTCGGAGAAAAACTGTTTTTT; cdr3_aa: CASSLRFGEKLFF
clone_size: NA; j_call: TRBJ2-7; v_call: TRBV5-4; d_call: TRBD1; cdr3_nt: TGTGCCAGCAGTTTCGGGACAGGGAGCTACGAGCAGTACTTC; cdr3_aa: CASSFGTGSYEQYF
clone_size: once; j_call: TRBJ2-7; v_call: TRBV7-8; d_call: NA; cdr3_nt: TGTGCCAGCAGCTCCCGGCGCTCCTACGAGCAGTACTTC; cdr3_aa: CASSSRRSYEQYF
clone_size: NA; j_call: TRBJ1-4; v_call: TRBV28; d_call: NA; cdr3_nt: TGTGCCAGCAGTGACCCACGAGGCGGGTCCCTGAATGAAAAACTGTTTTTT; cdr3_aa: CASSDPRGGSLNEKLFF
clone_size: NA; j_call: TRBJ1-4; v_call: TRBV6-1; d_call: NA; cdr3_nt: TGTGCCAGCAGTGCGGGGTCGCCCTTGACTAATGAAAAACTGTTTTTT; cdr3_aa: CASSAGSPLTNEKLFF
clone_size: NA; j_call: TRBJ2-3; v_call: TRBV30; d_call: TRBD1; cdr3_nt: TGTGCCTGGAGTACAGGACAGGGCTCTCTGACGCAGTATTTT; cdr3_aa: CAWSTGQGSLTQYF
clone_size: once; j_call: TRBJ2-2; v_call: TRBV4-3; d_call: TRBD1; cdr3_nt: TGCGCCAGCAGCCCAGGACAGGGGGCTACCGGGGAGCTGTTTTTT; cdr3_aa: CASSPGQGATGELFF
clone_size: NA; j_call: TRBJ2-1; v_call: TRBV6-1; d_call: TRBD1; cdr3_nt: TGTGCCAGCAGCCGGGACAGGGGGTTAAATGAGCAGTTCTTC; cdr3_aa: CASSRDRGLNEQFF
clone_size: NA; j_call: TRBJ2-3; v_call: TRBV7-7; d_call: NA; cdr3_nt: TGTGCCAGCAGCTTAGGCCGGGGGAGCGTGGATACGCAGTATTTT; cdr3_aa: CASSLGRGSVDTQYF
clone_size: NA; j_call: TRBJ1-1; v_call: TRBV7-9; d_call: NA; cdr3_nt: TGTGCCAGCAGCGAGTCTGCGAACACTGAAGCTTTCTTT; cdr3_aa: CASSESANTEAFF
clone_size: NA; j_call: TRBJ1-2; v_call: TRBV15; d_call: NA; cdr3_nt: TGTGCCACCAGCAGAGATCGGGTAAACTATGGCTACACCTTC; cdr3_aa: CATSRDRVNYGYTF
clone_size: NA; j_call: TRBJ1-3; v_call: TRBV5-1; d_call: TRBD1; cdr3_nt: TGCGCCAGCAGCCAGAGGGGACAGGGGGCGATTAGTGTTTCTGGAAACACCATATATTTT; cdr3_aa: CASSQRGQGAISVSGNTIYF
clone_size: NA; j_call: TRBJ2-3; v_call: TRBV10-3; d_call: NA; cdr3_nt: TGTGCCATGGCGCGGGACCGACGCACAGATACGCAGTATTTT; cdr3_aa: CAMARDRRTDTQYF
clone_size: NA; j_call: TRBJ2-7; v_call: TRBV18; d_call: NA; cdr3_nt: TGTGCCAGCTCAGGCAGCTCCTACGAGCAGTACTTC; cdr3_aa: CASSGSSYEQYF
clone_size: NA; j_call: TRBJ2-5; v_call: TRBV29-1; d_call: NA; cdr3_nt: TGCAGCGTTGTTGTTAGGGGGGAGACCCAGTACTTC; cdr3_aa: CSVVVRGETQYF
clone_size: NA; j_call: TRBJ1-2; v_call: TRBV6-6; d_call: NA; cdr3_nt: TGTGCCAGCAGTTACGCCCGGGACGGCTACACCTTC; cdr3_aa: CASSYARDGYTF
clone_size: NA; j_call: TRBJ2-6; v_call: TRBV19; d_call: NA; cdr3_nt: TGTGCCAGTAGTTCCCGGGCCGTTACTGGGGCCAACGTCCTGACTTTC; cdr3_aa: CASSSRAVTGANVLTF